These 8 T cell receptor beta chains originate from one sample sequenced in a study of cytomegalovirus exposure and HLA in healthy donors. Vbeta (60) and Jbeta (13) primers were used in the PCR. Measured with immunoSEQ multiplex PCR; TCRdb has only the in-frame clones, and not every one. Recorded for this sample: about 110,000 clones. The sequenced sample consisted of PBMCs. Every receptor here comes from a man in his fifties or sixties in good health and CMV-seronegative.

V and J are TRBV5-4 and TRBJ1-5, with 10 bases aligning to TRBD1. CDR1 SGHNT and CDR2 YYREEE come from the germline V gene (reference sequence). This CDR3 spans 17 amino acids. The V and J ends lost 2 bases and 3 bases, in that order; junction bases with no gene match: 8. For the CDR3, the DNA is TGTGCCAGCAGCTTACCGTTGGACAGGGGGGTCAATCAGCCCCAGCATTTT. Amino acid sequence: CASSLPLDRGVNQPQHF. Full variable domain (missing parts from reference TRBV5-4 and TRBJ1-5): ETGVTQSPTHLIKTRGQQVTLRCSSQSGHNTVSWYQQALGQGPQFIFQYYREEENGRGNFPPRFSGLQFPNYSSELNVNALELDDSALYLCASSLPLDRGVNQPQHFGDGTRLSIL.

The CDR3 loop reads CSVESMGSGYTF. In DNA form, the CDR3 reads TGCAGCGTTGAAAGTATGGGCTCTGGCTACACCTTC. This chain connects TRBV29-1 to TRBJ1-2; D gene ambiguous. CDR3 length: 12 residues. Germline V gene lookup returns CDR1 SQVTM and CDR2 ANQGSEA. V lost 2 bases and J 7 bases, leaving 11 bases between the germline ends. Using reference TRBV29-1 and TRBJ1-2 for the parts outside the CDR3, the full variable domain is SAVISQKPSRDICQRGTSLTIQCQVDSQVTMMFWYRQQPGQSLTLIATANQGSEATYESGFVIDKFPISRPNLTFSTLTVSNMSPEDSSIYLCSVESMGSGYTFGSGTRLTVV.

Written as DNA, the CDR3 is TGCAGCGTGGACTGGGGGGAGGGCATCACTGAAGCTTTCTTT. As protein: CSVDWGEGITEAFF. This rearrangement joins TRBV29-1 to TRBJ1-1, with D tentatively TRBD1 (5 bases). The CDR3 totals 14 residues. CDR1 SQVTM and CDR2 ANQGSEA come from the germline V gene. The V end was cut by 6 bases, the J end by 4 bases, with 18 bases between. Complete variable domain (other parts from reference TRBV29-1 and TRBJ1-1): SAVISQKPSRDICQRGTSLTIQCQVDSQVTMMFWYRQQPGQSLTLIATANQGSEATYESGFVIDKFPISRPNLTFSTLTVSNMSPEDSSIYLCSVDWGEGITEAFFGQGTRLTVV.

J is TRBJ2-5 and V is TRBV5-6; 10 bases are shared with TRBD1. V was pared by 5 bases and J by 5 bases, with 9 bases of the junction left unmatched. The CDR3 has 15 amino acids. Germline V gene lookup returns CDR1 SGHDT and CDR2 YYEEEE. DNA for the CDR3: TGTGCCAGCAGTCGACCGGGACAGGGGTTGGAGACCCAGTACTTC. It yields the protein CASSRPGQGLETQYF.

J is TRBJ2-2 and V is TRBV13, with TRBD2 as a possible D gene (5 bases). Trimming left V 5 bases short and J 1 base short, with 8 bases between. This CDR3 is built from 14 residues. Germline loops: CDR1 PRHDT, CDR2 FYEKMQ (reference sequence). The CDR3 DNA follows: TGTGCCAGCAGCCCAGGACTGAACACCGGGGAGCTGTTTTTT. As protein: CASSPGLNTGELFF.

The chain recombines TRBV6-5 with TRBJ2-2; D remains unclear. The V and J ends lost 4 bases and 2 bases respectively, with 5 bases between them. The CDR3 totals 13 residues. The germline CDR1 and CDR2 sequences are MNHEY and SVGAGI. The CDR3 DNA follows: TGTGCCAGCAGTTTTATTAACACCGGGGAGCTGTTTTTT. Its translation is CASSFINTGELFF.

The chain links TRBV27 to TRBJ2-6, with TRBD1 as a possible D gene (6 bases). Per germline, CDR1 MNHEY and CDR2 SMNVEV (reference sequence). The CDR3 totals 14 residues. V was pared by 6 bases and J by 0 bases, with 6 bases between. CDR3 residues: CASRDSSGANVLTF. CDR3 bases: TGTGCCAGCAGGGACAGCTCTGGGGCCAACGTCCTGACTTTC.

The V call is TRBV4-2, the J call TRBJ2-7; TRBD2 agrees at 7 bases. From germline, CDR1 is LGHNA and CDR2 YNFKEQ. Trimming took 4 bases from V and 5 from J; bases not matched to a gene: 8. CDR3 length: 14 amino acids. Written as DNA, the CDR3 is TGTGCCAGCAGCCTCCCGGGGGGAACCCACGAGCAGTACTTC. This encodes CASSLPGGTHEQYF.